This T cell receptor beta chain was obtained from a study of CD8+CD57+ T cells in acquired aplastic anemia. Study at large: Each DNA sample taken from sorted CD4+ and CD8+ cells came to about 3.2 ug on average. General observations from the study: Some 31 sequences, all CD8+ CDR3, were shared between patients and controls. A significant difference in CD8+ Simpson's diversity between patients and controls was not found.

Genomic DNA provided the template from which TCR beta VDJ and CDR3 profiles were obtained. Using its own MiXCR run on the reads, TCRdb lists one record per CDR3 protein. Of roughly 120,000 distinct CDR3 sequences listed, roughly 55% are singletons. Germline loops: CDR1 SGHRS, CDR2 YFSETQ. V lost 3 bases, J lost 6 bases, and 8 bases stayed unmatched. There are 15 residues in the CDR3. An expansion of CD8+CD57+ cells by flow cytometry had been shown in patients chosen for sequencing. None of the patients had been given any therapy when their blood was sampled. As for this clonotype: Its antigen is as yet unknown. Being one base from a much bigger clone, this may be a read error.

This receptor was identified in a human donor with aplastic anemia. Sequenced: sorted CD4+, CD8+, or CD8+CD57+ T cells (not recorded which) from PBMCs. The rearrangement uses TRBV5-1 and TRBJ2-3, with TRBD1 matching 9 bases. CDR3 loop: CASSSRDREADTQYF. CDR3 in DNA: TGCGCCAGCAGCTCGAGGGACAGGGAAGCTGATACGCAGTATTTT.